This T cell receptor beta chain was observed in a study of human T cells and chemical hapten exposure. Details on this clonotype: Its specificity is not known.

Regarding time point: patch test 1, 2 weeks after DPC sensitization. Treatment specified: therapeutic diphenylcyclopropenone sensitization with weekly scalp DPC. The library put unique molecular identifiers onto individual cDNA molecules. TCRdb re-analysed the RACE reads in MiXCR, keeping a single row per CDR3 protein. The sample yields approximately 77,000 distinct CDR3 sequences, approximately 8% seen once. Study-level findings and limits: Following DPC sensitization, TCRs present above 1 in 1000 frequency showed no change.

The CDR3 covers 15 residues. V was shortened by 1 base and J by 4 bases, with 14 bases between the two germline ends. The genes are TRBV12-3 or TRBV12-4 and TRBJ2-7, with D possibly TRBD2 on 6 matching bases. Source: whole blood, taken in connection with sensitization to the hapten diphenylcyclopropenone (DPC). The TCR originated in a woman in her twenties or thirties with alopecia areata. Some clones in this sample may be carry-over from other donors' samples. This chain's CDR3 is CASSLGGVGAYEQYF. The CDR3 DNA reads TGTGCCAGCAGTTTAGGGGGGGTTGGGGCGTACGAGCAGTACTTC.